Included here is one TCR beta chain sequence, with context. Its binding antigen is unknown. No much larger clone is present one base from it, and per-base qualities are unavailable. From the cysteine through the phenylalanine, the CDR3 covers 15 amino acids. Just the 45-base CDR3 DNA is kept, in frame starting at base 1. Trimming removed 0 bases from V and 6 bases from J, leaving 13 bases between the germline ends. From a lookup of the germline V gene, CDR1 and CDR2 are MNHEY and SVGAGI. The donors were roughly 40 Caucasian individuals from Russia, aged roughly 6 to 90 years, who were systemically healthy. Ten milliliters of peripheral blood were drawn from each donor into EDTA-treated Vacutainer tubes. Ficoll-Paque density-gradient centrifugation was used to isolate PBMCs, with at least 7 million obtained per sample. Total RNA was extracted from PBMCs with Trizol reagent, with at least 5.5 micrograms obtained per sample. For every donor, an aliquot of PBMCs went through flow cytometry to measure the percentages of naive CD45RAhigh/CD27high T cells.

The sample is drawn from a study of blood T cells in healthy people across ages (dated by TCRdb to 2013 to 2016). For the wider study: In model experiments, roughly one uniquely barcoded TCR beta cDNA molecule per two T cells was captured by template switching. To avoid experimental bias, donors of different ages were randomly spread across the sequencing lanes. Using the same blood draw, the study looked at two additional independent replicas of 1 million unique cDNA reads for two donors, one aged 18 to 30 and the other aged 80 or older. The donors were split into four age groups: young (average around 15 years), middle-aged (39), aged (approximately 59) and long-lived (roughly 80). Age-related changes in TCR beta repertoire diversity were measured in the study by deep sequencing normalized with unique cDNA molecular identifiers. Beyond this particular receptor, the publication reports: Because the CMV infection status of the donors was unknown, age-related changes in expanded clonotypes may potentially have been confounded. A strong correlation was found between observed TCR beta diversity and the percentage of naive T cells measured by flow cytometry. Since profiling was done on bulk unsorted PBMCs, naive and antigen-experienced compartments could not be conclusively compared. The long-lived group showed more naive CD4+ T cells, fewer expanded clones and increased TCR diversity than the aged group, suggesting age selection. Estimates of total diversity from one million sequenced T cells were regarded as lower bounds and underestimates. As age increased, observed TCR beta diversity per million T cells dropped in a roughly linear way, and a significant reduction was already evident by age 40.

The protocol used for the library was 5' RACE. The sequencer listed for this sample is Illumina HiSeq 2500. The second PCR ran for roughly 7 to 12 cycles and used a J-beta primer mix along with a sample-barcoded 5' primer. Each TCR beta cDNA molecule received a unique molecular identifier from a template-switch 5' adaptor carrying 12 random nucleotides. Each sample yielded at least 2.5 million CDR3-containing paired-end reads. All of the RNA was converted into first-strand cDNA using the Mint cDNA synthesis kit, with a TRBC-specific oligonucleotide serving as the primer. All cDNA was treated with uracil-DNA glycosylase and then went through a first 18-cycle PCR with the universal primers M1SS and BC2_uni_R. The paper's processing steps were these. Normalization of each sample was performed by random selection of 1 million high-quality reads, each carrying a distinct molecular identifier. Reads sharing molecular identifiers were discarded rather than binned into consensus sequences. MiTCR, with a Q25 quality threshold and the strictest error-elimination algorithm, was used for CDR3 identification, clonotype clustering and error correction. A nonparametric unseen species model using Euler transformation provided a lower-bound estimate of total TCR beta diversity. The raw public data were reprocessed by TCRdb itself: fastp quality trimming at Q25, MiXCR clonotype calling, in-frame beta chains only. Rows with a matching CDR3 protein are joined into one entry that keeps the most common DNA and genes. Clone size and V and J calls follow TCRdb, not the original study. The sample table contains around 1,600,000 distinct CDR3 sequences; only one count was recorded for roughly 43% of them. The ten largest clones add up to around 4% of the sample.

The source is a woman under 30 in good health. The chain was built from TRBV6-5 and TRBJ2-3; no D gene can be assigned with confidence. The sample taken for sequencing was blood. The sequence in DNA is TGTGCCAGCAGTTACTCGGACGGCTCCCGGGATACGCAGTATTTT. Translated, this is CASSYSDGSRDTQYF.